Below are 25 T cell receptor beta chains sequenced from a single sample in a study of T cells in Graves' hyperthyroidism and ophthalmopathy. RNA transcripts gave rise to amplified TCR beta CDR3 regions. Carried out on the TCR CDR3, a first-round RT-PCR used the HTBI primer set. TCRdb recomputed calls from the multiplex PCR reads with MiXCR, one row per CDR3 protein. The sample carries 270,000 or so distinct CDR3 sequences, around 25% recorded once. Sequencing was performed on blood. Receptors were obtained from a man aged 35-49 years with Graves' hyperthyroidism that later progressed to Graves' ophthalmopathy.

This rearrangement joins TRBV11-3 to TRBJ2-5; D is undetermined. The germline V gene has CDR1 SGHNT and CDR2 YENEEA. This CDR3 contains 15 residues. V was pared by 0 bases and J by 1 base, with 9 bases between. In nucleotides, the CDR3 is TGTGCCAGCAGCTTAGATCCAGGCAGCCAAGAGACCCAGTACTTC. This encodes CASSLDPGSQETQYF.

This clonotype was seen at least ten times. V usage is TRBV12-3 or TRBV12-4 and J usage is TRBJ2-7, with D maybe TRBD1 (6 bases). The CDR3 extends over 15 amino acids. Trimming shortened V by 7 bases and J by 1 base, and 17 bases separated the two germline ends. The CDR3 protein is CASTSGWTASYEQYF. CDR3 DNA sequence: TGTGCCAGCACCTCTGGGTGGACAGCTTCCTACGAGCAGTACTTC.

In this sample, this clonotype turned up many times. The chain recombines TRBV24-1 with TRBJ2-2, with D unclear. CDR3 size: 18 residues. Germline values: CDR1 KGHDR, CDR2 SFDVKD. V lost 0 bases and J lost 0, with 13 bases in between. Written as DNA, the CDR3 is TGTGCCACCAGTGATTTGCAATGGGATAGACCGAACACCGGGGAGCTGTTTTTT. Translating gives CATSDLQWDRPNTGELFF.

This clonotype has ten or more counts. This sequence joins TRBV7-2 and TRBJ2-7; D uncertain. V was shortened by 5 bases and J by 4 bases, with 18 bases between the two germline ends. The CDR3 length is 15 residues. CDR1 is SGHTA, CDR2 FQGNSA, per germline. The CDR3 nucleotides read TGTGCCAGCAGCGCGACCTACGGCGCCCATTACGAGCAGTACTTC. It is translated as CASSATYGAHYEQYF.

This clonotype has at least ten counts. The final CDR3 position lacks the conserved phenylalanine or tryptophan, pointing to a likely read error. The chain links TRBV5-1 to TRBJ1-1; D might be TRBD1 (6 bases). V lost 4 bases and J lost 5, with 15 bases in between. The germline gives CDR1 SGHRS, CDR2 YFSETQ. The length of the CDR3 is 14 residues. CDR3 sequence (DNA): TGCGCCAGCAGCGAGGGGGGGCGAGGAACTGAAGCTTTCCTT. It yields the protein CASSEGGRGTEAFL.

This clonotype was observed many times. This chain connects TRBV18 to TRBJ2-7; D not resolved. The CDR3 has 12 residues. CDR1 and CDR2 (germline): KGHSH, LQKENI. With 3 bases removed from V and 6 bases from J, the gap between germline ends came to 9 bases. In DNA form, the CDR3 reads TGTGCCAGCTCACCCGACCCGGGCGAGCAGTACTTC. Its protein product is CASSPDPGEQYF.

The rearrangement links TRBV25-1 to TRBJ2-7; 9 bases are a match to TRBD1. The V and J ends lost 8 bases and 0 bases, in that order; junction bases with no gene match: 5. The CDR3 is 14 amino acids. Germline-derived CDR1 and CDR2 are MGHDK and SYGVNS. As DNA, the CDR3 is TGTGCCAGCGGGGGACAGGGCGTCTCCTACGAGCAGTACTTC. Translation gives CASGGQGVSYEQYF.

This clonotype was counted ten times or more. J is TRBJ2-7 and V is TRBV6-1; 9 bases fit TRBD1. The V gene's germline CDR1 is MNHNS and CDR2 SASEGT. J lost 6 bases, V lost 7 bases, and 7 bases had no gene match. The CDR3 totals 13 residues. The CDR3 sequence is CASTNDRGGEQYF. The CDR3 DNA reads TGTGCCAGCACCAACGACAGGGGGGGCGAGCAGTACTTC.

The rearrangement uses TRBV20-1 and TRBJ2-7, with D unresolved. Germline CDR1 DFQATT, CDR2 SNEGSKA (reference sequence). This CDR3 region has 14 residues. V was clipped by 2 bases and J by 5 bases, with 16 bases between them. The chain's CDR3 is CSARTGILSHEQYF. CDR3 nucleotide sequence: TGCAGTGCTAGAACGGGTATCCTATCCCACGAGCAGTACTTC.

Ten or more counts support this clonotype. The rearrangement joins TRBV5-5 to TRBJ2-7; D is possibly TRBD1 (6 bases). Germline V gene lookup returns CDR1 SGHKS and CDR2 YYEKEE (reference sequence). V was clipped by 5 bases and J by 4 bases, with 19 bases between them. This CDR3 is 15 amino acids long. The chain's CDR3 is CASSLSPTGGYEQYF. For the CDR3, the DNA is TGTGCCAGCAGTTTGAGCCCGACAGGAGGATACGAGCAGTACTTC. Combining the CDR3 with reference TRBV5-5 and TRBJ2-7 gives the whole variable domain DAGVTQSPTHLIKTRGQQVTLRCSPISGHKSVSWYQQVLGQGPQFIFQYYEKEERGRGNFPDRFSARQFPNYSSELNVNALLLGDSALYLCASSLSPTGGYEQYFGPGTRLTVT.

The chain links TRBV6-5 to TRBJ1-1; unclear D gene. The CDR3 extends over 14 amino acids. From germline, CDR1 is MNHEY and CDR2 SVGAGI. Trimming took 4 bases from V and 8 from J, leaving 17 bases between them. The CDR3 loop is CASSLWAPPGEAFF. The CDR3 region has the DNA TGTGCCAGCAGTTTATGGGCCCCTCCGGGAGAAGCTTTCTTT.

This clonotype was seen at least ten times. This chain uses TRBV24-1 with TRBJ1-5, with TRBD1 as a possible D gene (6 bases). The CDR3 is made up of 15 amino acids. Germline-derived CDR1 and CDR2 are KGHDR and SFDVKD. V was shortened by 4 bases and J by 1 base, with 10 bases between the two germline ends. CDR3 protein: CATSETGTSNQPQHF. In DNA form, the CDR3 reads TGTGCCACCAGTGAGACCGGGACAAGCAATCAGCCCCAGCATTTT.

The chain couples TRBV6-9 to TRBJ2-7; D perhaps matches TRBD2 (7 bases). V lost 6 bases to trimming and J lost 3 bases, with 15 bases between them. CDR3 length: 14 amino acids. Per the germline V gene, CDR1 is MNHGY and CDR2 is SVAAGI. Written as DNA, the CDR3 is TGTGCCAGCAGCCCTAGGGGGGGCTTCTACGAGCAGTACTTC. It translates to CASSPRGGFYEQYF.

This chain uses TRBV27 with TRBJ2-7, with 9 bases aligning to TRBD1. Trimming removed 8 bases from V and 2 bases from J; junction bases left unmatched: 4. CDR1 and CDR2 (germline): MNHEY, SMNVEV (reference sequence). The CDR3 is 13 residues long. The CDR3 DNA is TGTGCCAGCTCCGACAGGGGGGCCTACGAGCAGTACTTC. Encoded protein: CASSDRGAYEQYF.

For this clonotype: Germline is not matched at one junction end, which may reflect a read error. CDR3 region: CAGGYSGGYEHYF. CDR3 sequence (DNA): TGTGCCGGCGGTTACTCGGGAGGTTACGAGCACTACTTC. This chain uses TRBV6-5 with TRBJ2-7; 7 positions agree with TRBD2. CDR1 MNHEY and CDR2 SVGAGI come from the germline V gene. The CDR3 totals 13 residues.

This clonotype was counted at least ten times. The chain joins TRBV29-1 to TRBJ2-5, with 8 nucleotides matching TRBD2. Unmatched junction bases numbered 5, after V lost 3 bases and J lost 5 bases. Germline CDR1 and CDR2: SQVTM and ANQGSEA. This CDR3 has 13 residues. CDR3 bases: TGCAGCGTTGAGACCGGGAGGGTGGAGACCCAGTACTTC. This codes for CSVETGRVETQYF.

The table lists this clonotype with many counts. For the CDR3, the DNA is TGTGCCAGCAGTGAGCCGGGACTACACTACGAGCAGTACTTC. Residues: CASSEPGLHYEQYF. The gene calls are TRBV6-1 and TRBJ2-7, with 7 bases that match TRBD2. The CDR3 is 14 residues long. Germline V CDR1 and CDR2: MNHNS, SASEGT. The V segment lost 3 bases and the J segment 3 bases; nucleotides outside the gene matches: 5.

The table lists this clonotype with many counts. The gene calls are TRBV30 and TRBJ2-2; possibly TRBD2 for D (5 bases). V lost 1 base to trimming and J lost 4 bases, with 16 bases between them. This CDR3 is 16 amino acids long. The germline V gene has CDR1 GTSNPN and CDR2 SVGIG (reference sequence). The CDR3 DNA sequence: TGTGCCTGGAGTGAGGGTTTGGTAGCGTCCACCGGGGAGCTGTTTTTT. Encoded protein: CAWSEGLVASTGELFF.

Comments on this clonotype: Mismatch with germline at one junction end may stem from a read error. The chain carries TRBV20-1 and TRBJ1-5; tentatively, D is TRBD1 (6 bases). In germline, CDR1 is DFQATT, CDR2 SNEGSKA (reference sequence). The CDR3 loop spans 15 amino acids. CDR3 in amino acids: CSAREGGGAGQPQHF. The CDR3 bases are TGTAGTGCTAGAGAAGGAGGGGGGGCTGGTCAGCCCCAGCATTTT.

This clonotype was recorded at least ten times. CDR3 region: CSASNEAGYTF. Here the CDR3 DNA reads TGCAGTGCTAGCAACGAGGCGGGCTACACCTTC. The J gene is TRBJ1-2, the V gene TRBV20-1; D unclear. CDR3 length equals 11 residues. CDR1 is DFQATT and CDR2 is SNEGSKA in the germline V gene (reference sequence). The germline V and J ends were trimmed by 3 bases and 8 bases, with 10 bases remaining between them.

This sequence joins TRBV6-1 and TRBJ1-2, with D possibly matching TRBD1 (5 bases). V lost 3 bases and J 4 bases, leaving 12 bases between the germline ends. The CDR3 has 14 residues. Looked up from germline, CDR1 is MNHNS and CDR2 is SASEGT. The chain's CDR3 is CASSEAFRGYGYTF. The DNA of the CDR3 is TGTGCCAGCAGTGAGGCCTTTAGGGGCTATGGCTACACCTTC.

The rearrangement links TRBV7-2 to TRBJ1-1; 7 bases fit TRBD1. The CDR3 loop spans 16 amino acids. V lost 0 bases to trimming and J lost 1 base; unmatched junction nucleotides: 5. CDR1 SGHTA and CDR2 FQGNSA come from the germline V gene. CDR3 loop: CASSLAPRQGNTEAFF. The CDR3 DNA sequence: TGTGCCAGCAGCTTAGCCCCCCGACAGGGGAACACTGAAGCTTTCTTT.

This clonotype was recorded many times. J is TRBJ2-7 and V is TRBV10-3; no clear D gene. The CDR3 spans 13 residues. The germline V and J ends were trimmed by 6 bases and 0 bases, with 9 bases remaining between them. Germline CDR1 is ENHRY and CDR2 is SYGVKD. The CDR3 DNA reads as TGTGCCATCAGCGGGTCCAACTCCTACGAGCAGTACTTC. Protein: CAISGSNSYEQYF.

This clonotype was detected once. The chain uses TRBV28 and TRBJ2-5; 9 bases match TRBD1. V dropped 6 bases and J dropped 6; count of bases not matched to a gene: 17. This CDR3 has 17 amino acids. CDR1 is MDHEN and CDR2 is SYDVKM in the germline V gene. CDR3 nucleotides: TGTGCCAGCAGCAACATTGTAGGCGGGACAGGGCGGCAGACCCAGTACTTC. Its translation: CASSNIVGGTGRQTQYF.

This clonotype has a count of ten or more. The rearrangement links TRBV20-1 to TRBJ2-7; D is possibly TRBD1 (5 bases). The CDR3 consists of 12 residues. V gave up 6 bases and J gave up 5 bases, with 14 bases separating them. Germline CDR1 is DFQATT and CDR2 is SNEGSKA (reference sequence). The CDR3 region is CSARRRGHEQYF. CDR3 nucleotides: TGCAGTGCGCGTCGAAGGGGCCACGAGCAGTACTTC.